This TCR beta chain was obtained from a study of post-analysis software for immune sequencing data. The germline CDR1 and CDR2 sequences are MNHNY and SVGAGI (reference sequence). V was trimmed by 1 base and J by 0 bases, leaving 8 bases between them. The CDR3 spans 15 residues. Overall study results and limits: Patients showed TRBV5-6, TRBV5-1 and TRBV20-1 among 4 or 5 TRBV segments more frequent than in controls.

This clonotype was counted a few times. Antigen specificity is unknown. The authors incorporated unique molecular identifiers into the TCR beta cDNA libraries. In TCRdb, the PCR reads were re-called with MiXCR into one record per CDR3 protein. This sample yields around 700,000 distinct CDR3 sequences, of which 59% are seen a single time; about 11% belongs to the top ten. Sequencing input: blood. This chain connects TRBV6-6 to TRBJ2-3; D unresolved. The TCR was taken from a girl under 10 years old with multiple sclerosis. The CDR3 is CASSYFGPSTDTQYF. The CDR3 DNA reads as TGTGCCAGCAGTTACTTTGGGCCAAGCACAGATACGCAGTATTTT.